Listed below are T cell receptor beta chains from one sample, sequenced in a study of blood T cell repertoires in COVID-19. The repertoire was sequenced with immunoSEQ multiplex PCR; TCRdb's copy has only in-frame clones and lacks some. The sample consists of 120,000 or so clones, around 83% of them appearing once. The sample was peripheral blood. The receptors derive from a man aged 55 to 70 with acute or convalescent COVID-19. The CDR3 runs from the conserved cysteine through the conserved F or W. The D gene is left open where the match is weak. Clone size, where shown, is once, few, many, or a class for clones that have expanded.

TRBJ1-2 TRBV11-2 once - CASSSRGGYGYTF TGTGCCAGCAGCTCCCGGGGGGGCTATGGCTACACCTTC
TRBJ2-2 TRBV2 - TRBD1 CASSVSQGADRNTGELFF TGTGCCAGCAGTGTTAGTCAGGGGGCCGACAGGAACACCGGGGAGCTGTTTTTT
TRBJ1-2 TRBV28 - - CASSLGFAGYTF TGTGCCAGCAGTTTGGGCTTTGCTGGCTACACCTTC
TRBJ2-3 TRBV4-2 - - CASSQEEGSGMTDTQYF TGTGCCAGCAGTCAAGAAGAGGGTAGCGGTATGACAGATACGCAGTATTTT
TRBJ1-2 TRBV12-5 - - CASGPHPPRVSGYTF TGTGCTAGTGGTCCCCACCCCCCCCGGGTGAGTGGCTACACCTTC
TRBJ2-5 TRBV5-5 - - CASSPPWLEETQYF TGTGCCAGCAGCCCGCCCTGGTTAGAGGAGACCCAGTACTTC
TRBJ1-2 TRBV29-1 - - CSAAGGRLSGGYTF TGCAGCGCCGCGGGAGGGAGGTTGTCGGGTGGCTACACCTTC
TRBJ1-2 TRBV6-5 - TRBD1 CASSYSRGGGGCTF TGTGCCAGCAGTTACTCGAGAGGGGGCGGTGGGTGCACCTTC
TRBJ1-5 TRBV7-2 - TRBD1 CASSAGQRSNQPQHF TGTGCCAGCAGCGCGGGACAGCGGAGCAATCAGCCCCAGCATTTT
TRBJ1-1 TRBV30 - - CAWRRTAANTEAFF TGTGCCTGGAGACGAACGGCGGCCAACACTGAAGCTTTCTTT
TRBJ2-1 TRBV10-3 - TRBD1 CAIRGDRGKGSYNEQFF TGTGCCATCAGAGGCGACAGGGGAAAAGGATCCTACAATGAGCAGTTCTTC
TRBJ1-2 TRBV28 - - CASSRLRQLGDYGYTF TGTGCCAGCAGCCGGCTTAGACAGCTAGGGGACTATGGCTACACCTTC
TRBJ2-1 TRBV7-9 - TRBD2 CASSPGGMTYNEQFF TGTGCCAGCAGTCCGGGGGGGATGACCTACAATGAGCAGTTCTTC
TRBJ2-3 TRBV19 - - CASSMGAVDTQYF TGTGCCAGTAGTATGGGGGCGGTGGATACGCAGTATTTT
TRBJ1-2 TRBV3-1/TRBV3-2 once TRBD1 CASSQPAGGGGYTF TGTGCCAGCAGCCAGCCCGCAGGGGGCGGTGGCTACACCTTC
TRBJ1-4 TRBV19 - - CASSMEDKTWAATNEKLFF TGTGCCAGTAGTATGGAAGACAAGACGTGGGCTGCAACTAATGAAAAACTGTTTTTT
TRBJ1-6 TRBV6-5 - - CATALGAVSNSPLHF TGTGCCACGGCGCTAGGGGCGGTCTCCAATTCACCCCTCCACTTT
TRBJ2-5 TRBV7-3 - TRBD2 CASSVGTSGNRETQYF TGTGCCAGCAGCGTCGGGACTAGCGGGAATCGGGAGACCCAGTACTTC
TRBJ2-7 TRBV6-5 - TRBD1 CASNLGQTYEQYF TGTGCCAGCAACCTGGGACAGACATACGAGCAGTACTTC
TRBJ1-3 TRBV28 - - CASSPGQLSGNTIYF TGTGCCAGCAGTCCCGGACAGCTCTCTGGAAACACCATATATTTT
TRBJ1-6 TRBV3-1/TRBV3-2 - - CASSRSNSPLHF TGTGCCAGCAGCCGTAGTAATTCACCCCTCCACTTT
TRBJ2-7 TRBV12-3/TRBV12-4 - - CASSRQDSYEQYF TGTGCCAGCAGCCGACAGGATTCCTACGAGCAGTACTTC
TRBJ1-4 TRBV6-5 - - CASSYSRAGEKLFF TGTGCCAGCAGTTACTCCCGGGCGGGGGAAAAACTGTTTTTT
TRBJ2-7 TRBV28 - TRBD2 CASSLPITSGSYEQYF TGTGCCAGCAGTTTACCCATAACTAGCGGCTCCTACGAGCAGTACTTC
TRBJ1-6 TRBV28 once - CASSRVSSYNSPLHF TGTGCCAGCAGTCGCGTAAGCTCCTATAATTCACCCCTCCACTTT
TRBJ1-4 TRBV18 - - CASSPVGNNEKLFF TGTGCCAGCTCACCGGTGGGCAATAATGAAAAACTGTTTTTT
TRBJ2-5 TRBV5-4 - - CASSPDFQETQYF TGTGCCAGCAGCCCGGACTTCCAAGAGACCCAGTACTTC
TRBJ2-1 TRBV7-7 few TRBD2 CASSPGLAGVNQQFF TGTGCTAGCAGCCCGGGACTAGCGGGAGTCAATCAGCAGTTCTTC
TRBJ1-5 TRBV5-5 - TRBD1 CASSLDRGLVDQPQHF TGTGCCAGCAGCTTGGACAGGGGGCTAGTTGATCAGCCCCAGCATTTT
TRBJ1-2 TRBV27 - TRBD1 CASSPRQGAFYGYTF TGTGCCAGCAGTCCTCGACAGGGGGCATTCTATGGCTACACCTTC
TRBJ1-6 TRBV5-1 - - CASSPGELNSPLHF TGCGCCAGCAGCCCCGGGGAATTGAATTCACCCCTCCACTTT
TRBJ1-1 TRBV3-1/TRBV3-2 - TRBD1 CASSLYGQGNTEAFF TGTGCCAGCAGCCTATATGGACAGGGGAACACTGAAGCTTTCTTT
TRBJ1-1 TRBV5-1 - - CASSFPPQGRNTEAFF TGCGCCAGCAGCTTTCCCCCTCAGGGGAGAAACACTGAAGCTTTCTTT
TRBJ2-7 TRBV13 few TRBD1 CASSLWGQGVREQYF TGTGCCAGCAGCTTATGGGGACAGGGGGTTCGAGAGCAGTACTTC
TRBJ1-2 TRBV12-3/TRBV12-4 - - CASRLEGPLGYTF TGTGCCAGCAGGCTGGAGGGCCCGCTTGGCTACACCTTC
TRBJ2-1 TRBV9 - - CASSVRALTAGNEQFF TGTGCCAGCAGCGTAAGGGCCCTCACCGCGGGGAATGAGCAGTTCTTC
TRBJ2-3 TRBV12-3/TRBV12-4 - - CASSKDTQGTQYF TGTGCCAGCAGCAAGGACACCCAGGGGACGCAGTATTTT
TRBJ1-1 TRBV2 few - CASSGGLWSEAFF TGTGCCAGCAGTGGGGGCTTATGGTCTGAAGCTTTCTTT
TRBJ2-7 TRBV4-1 - TRBD2 CASSDSGRGGPGEQYF TGCGCCAGCAGCGATAGCGGGAGAGGGGGGCCTGGCGAGCAGTACTTC
TRBJ2-3 TRBV27 many - CASSFSHISTDTQYF TGTGCCAGCAGTTTTAGCCATATCAGCACAGATACGCAGTATTTT
TRBJ2-1 TRBV5-1 few TRBD1 CASSLPTGGDEQFF TGCGCCAGCAGCTTACCTACAGGGGGTGATGAGCAGTTCTTC
TRBJ1-5 TRBV20-1 - - CSASRHAAQHF TGCAGTGCTAGCCGACACGCCGCCCAGCATTTT
TRBJ2-3 TRBV19 - TRBD1 CAGSDRIGDTQYF TGTGCCGGTTCGGACAGGATTGGGGATACGCAGTATTTT
TRBJ1-1 TRBV4-1 - - CASRRNPSGTEAFF TGCGCCAGCAGGAGGAATCCAAGCGGCACTGAAGCTTTCTTT
TRBJ1-1 TRBV5-5 once - CASSLGFGGSFTEAFF TGTGCCAGCAGCTTGGGGTTTGGGGGGTCCTTCACTGAAGCTTTCTTT
TRBJ2-7 TRBV28 - - CASSSPGIPFYEQYF TGTGCCAGCAGTTCCCCCGGGATTCCCTTCTACGAGCAGTACTTC
TRBJ2-7 TRBV11-2 - - CASSVDRAAGEQYF TGTGCCAGCAGCGTAGACAGGGCGGCGGGGGAGCAGTACTTC
TRBJ1-1 TRBV18 - - CASSPARSGTEAFF TGTGCCAGCTCACCCGCCAGGAGCGGGACCGAAGCTTTCTTT
TRBJ2-6 TRBV4-1 - TRBD2 CASSSRLAGGSGANVLTF TGCGCCAGCAGCTCCCGACTAGCGGGAGGCTCTGGGGCCAACGTCCTGACTTTC
TRBJ1-3 TRBV18 - - CASSLTDSAYGNTIYF TGTGCCAGCTCACTGACGGACAGCGCCTATGGAAACACCATATATTTT
TRBJ2-1 TRBV24-1 - TRBD1 CATSDPGTGDNEQFF TGTGCCACCAGTGATCCCGGGACAGGGGACAATGAGCAGTTCTTC